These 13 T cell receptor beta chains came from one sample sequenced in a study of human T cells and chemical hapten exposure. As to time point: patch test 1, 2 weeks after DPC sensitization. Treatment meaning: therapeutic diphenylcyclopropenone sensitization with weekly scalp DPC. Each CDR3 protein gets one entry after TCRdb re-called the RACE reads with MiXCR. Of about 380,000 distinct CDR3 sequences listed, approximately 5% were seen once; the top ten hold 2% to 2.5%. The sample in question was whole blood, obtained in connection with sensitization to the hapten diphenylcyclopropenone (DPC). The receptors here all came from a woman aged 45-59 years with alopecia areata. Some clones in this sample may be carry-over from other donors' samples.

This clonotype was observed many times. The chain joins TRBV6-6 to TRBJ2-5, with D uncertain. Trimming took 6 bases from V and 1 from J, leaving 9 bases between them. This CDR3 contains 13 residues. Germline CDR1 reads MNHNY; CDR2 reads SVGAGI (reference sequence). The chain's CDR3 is CASSPWGQETQYF. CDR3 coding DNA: TGTGCCAGCAGCCCCTGGGGCCAAGAGACCCAGTACTTC.

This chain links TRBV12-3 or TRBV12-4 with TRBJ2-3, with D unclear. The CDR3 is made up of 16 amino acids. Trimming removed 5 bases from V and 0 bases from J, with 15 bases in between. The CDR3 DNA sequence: TGTGCCAGCAGTCGTAGACTGTCCGAGAGCACAGATACGCAGTATTTT. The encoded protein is CASSRRLSESTDTQYF.

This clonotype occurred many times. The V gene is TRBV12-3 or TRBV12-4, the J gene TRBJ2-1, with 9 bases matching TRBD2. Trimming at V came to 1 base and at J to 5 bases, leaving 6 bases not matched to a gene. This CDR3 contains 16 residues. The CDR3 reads CASSLGLAGWDNEQFF. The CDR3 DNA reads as TGTGCCAGCAGTTTAGGGCTAGCGGGATGGGACAATGAGCAGTTCTTC.

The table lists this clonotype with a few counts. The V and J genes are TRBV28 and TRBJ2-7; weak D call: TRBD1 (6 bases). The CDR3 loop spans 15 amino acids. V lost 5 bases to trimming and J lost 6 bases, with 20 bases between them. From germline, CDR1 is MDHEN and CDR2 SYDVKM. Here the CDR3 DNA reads TGTGCCAGCAGTAAAGCCGGGGACAAGCCATCCGAGCAGTACTTC. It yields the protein CASSKAGDKPSEQYF.

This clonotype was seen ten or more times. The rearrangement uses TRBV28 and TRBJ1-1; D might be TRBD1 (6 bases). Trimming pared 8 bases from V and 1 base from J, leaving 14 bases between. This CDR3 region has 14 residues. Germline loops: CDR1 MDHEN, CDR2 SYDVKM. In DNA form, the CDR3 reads TGTGCCAGCTGCGGACTGGGACAGAACACTGAAGCTTTCTTT. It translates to CASCGLGQNTEAFF.

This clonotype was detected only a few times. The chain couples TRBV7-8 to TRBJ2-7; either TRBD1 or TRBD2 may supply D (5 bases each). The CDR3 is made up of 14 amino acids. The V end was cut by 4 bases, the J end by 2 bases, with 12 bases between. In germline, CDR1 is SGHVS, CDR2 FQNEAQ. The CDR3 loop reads CASSSGTPPYEQYF. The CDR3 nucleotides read TGTGCCAGCAGCTCCGGGACGCCTCCCTACGAGCAGTACTTC.

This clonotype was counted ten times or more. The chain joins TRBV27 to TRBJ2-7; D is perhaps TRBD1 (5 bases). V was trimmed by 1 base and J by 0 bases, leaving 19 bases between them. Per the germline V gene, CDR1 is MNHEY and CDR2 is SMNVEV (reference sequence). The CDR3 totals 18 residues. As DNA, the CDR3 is TGTGCCAGCAGTTTATATCCCCCTAGGGGTCGTAGCTCCTACGAGCAGTACTTC. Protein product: CASSLYPPRGRSSYEQYF.

The DNA for the CDR3 is TGTGCCAGCAGTTTAGCCGTACTAGGGAACACCATATATTTT. Protein sequence: CASSLAVLGNTIYF. The V call is TRBV12-3 or TRBV12-4, the J call TRBJ1-3; D unclear. V gave up 0 bases and J gave up 7 bases, with 10 bases separating them. The CDR3 consists of 14 residues.

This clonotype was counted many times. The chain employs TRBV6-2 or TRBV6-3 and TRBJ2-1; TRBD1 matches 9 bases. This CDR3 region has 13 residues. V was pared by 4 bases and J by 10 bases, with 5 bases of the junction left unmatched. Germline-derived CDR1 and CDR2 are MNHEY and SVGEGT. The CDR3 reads CASSWTGEGEQFF. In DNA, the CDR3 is TGTGCCAGCAGTTGGACAGGGGAGGGCGAGCAGTTCTTC.

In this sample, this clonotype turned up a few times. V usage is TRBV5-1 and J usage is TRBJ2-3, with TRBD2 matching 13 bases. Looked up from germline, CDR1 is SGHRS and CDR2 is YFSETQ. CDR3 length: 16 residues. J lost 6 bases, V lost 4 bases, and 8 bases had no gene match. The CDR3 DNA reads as TGCGCCAGCAGCCCCGGACTAGCGGGGGACCTCGATACGCAGTATTTT. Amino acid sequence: CASSPGLAGDLDTQYF.

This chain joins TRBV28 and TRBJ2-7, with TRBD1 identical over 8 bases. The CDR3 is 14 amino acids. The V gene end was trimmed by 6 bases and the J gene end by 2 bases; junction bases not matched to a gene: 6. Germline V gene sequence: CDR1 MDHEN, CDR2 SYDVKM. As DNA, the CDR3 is TGTGCCAGCAGCCTCACAGGGGGAACCTACGAGCAGTACTTC. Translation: CASSLTGGTYEQYF.

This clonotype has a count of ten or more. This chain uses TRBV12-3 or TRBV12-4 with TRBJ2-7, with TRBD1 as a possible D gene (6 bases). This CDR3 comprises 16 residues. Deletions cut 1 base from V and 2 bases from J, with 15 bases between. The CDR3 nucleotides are TGTGCCAGCAGTTTAGGTGTAGACAGGCGAACCTACGAGCAGTACTTC. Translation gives CASSLGVDRRTYEQYF.

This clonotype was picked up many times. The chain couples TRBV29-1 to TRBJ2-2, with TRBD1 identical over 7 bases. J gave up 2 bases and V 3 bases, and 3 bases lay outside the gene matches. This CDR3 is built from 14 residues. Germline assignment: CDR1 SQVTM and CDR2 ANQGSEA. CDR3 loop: CSVDGTENTGELFF. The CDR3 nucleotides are TGCAGCGTTGATGGGACAGAAAACACCGGGGAGCTGTTTTTT.